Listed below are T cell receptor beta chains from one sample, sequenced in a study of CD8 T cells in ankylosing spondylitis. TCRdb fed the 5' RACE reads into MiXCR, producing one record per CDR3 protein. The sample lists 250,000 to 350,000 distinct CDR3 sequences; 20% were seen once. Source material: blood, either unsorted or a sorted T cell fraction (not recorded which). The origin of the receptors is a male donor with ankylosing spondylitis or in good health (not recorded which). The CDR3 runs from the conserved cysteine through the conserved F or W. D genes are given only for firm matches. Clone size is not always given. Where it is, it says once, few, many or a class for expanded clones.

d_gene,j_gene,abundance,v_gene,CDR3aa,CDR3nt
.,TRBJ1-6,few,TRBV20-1,CSAKAQGGSGNSPLHF,TGCAGTGCTAAAGCACAGGGTGGCAGCGGTAATTCACCCCTCCACTTT
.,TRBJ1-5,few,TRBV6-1,CASTEGDRNQPQHF,TGTGCCAGCACTGAAGGGGATCGAAATCAGCCCCAGCATTTT
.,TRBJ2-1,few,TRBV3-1,CASSGAGEQFF,TGTGCCAGCAGCGGAGCGGGTGAGCAGTTCTTC
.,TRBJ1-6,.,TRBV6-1,CASSPSGGAYNSPLHF,TGTGCCAGCAGTCCGAGCGGTGGCGCCTATAATTCACCCCTCCACTTT
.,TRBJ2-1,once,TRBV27,CASSLVRRTARSYNEQFF,TGTGCCAGCAGTTTAGTACGTAGGACAGCCCGTTCCTACAATGAGCAGTTCTTC
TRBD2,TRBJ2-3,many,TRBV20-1,CSAELAGGTDTQYF,TGCAGTGCGGAACTAGCGGGAGGGACAGATACGCAGTATTTT
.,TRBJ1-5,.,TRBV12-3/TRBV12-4,CTSSSRDLSNQPQHF,TGTACCAGCAGCAGCCGGGATCTAAGCAATCAGCCCCAGCATTTT
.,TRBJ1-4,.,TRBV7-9,CASSLNSATEKLFF,TGTGCCAGCAGCTTAAACTCTGCCACTGAAAAACTGTTTTTT
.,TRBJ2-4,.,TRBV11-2,CASSLEGAGKNIQYF,TGTGCCAGCAGTTTGGAAGGGGCTGGCAAAAACATTCAGTACTTC
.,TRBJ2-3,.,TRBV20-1,CSAPSHGGTDTQYF,TGCAGTGCTCCGAGTCACGGCGGGACAGATACGCAGTATTTT
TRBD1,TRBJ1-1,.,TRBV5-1,CASSPTQGQGEAFF,TGCGCCAGCAGCCCTACGCAGGGACAGGGAGAAGCTTTCTTT
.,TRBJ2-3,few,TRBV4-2,CASSPPQGPDTQYF,TGTGCCAGCAGCCCCCCACAGGGCCCAGATACGCAGTATTTT
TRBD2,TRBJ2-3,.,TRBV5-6,CASSPAGREGGTDTQYF,TGTGCCAGCAGCCCTGCAGGACGGGAGGGGGGCACAGATACGCAGTATTTT
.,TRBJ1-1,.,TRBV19,CASKAVFPQDTEAFF,TGTGCCAGTAAGGCCGTCTTCCCCCAGGACACTGAAGCTTTCTTT
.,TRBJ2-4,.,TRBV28,CASGLGAKNIQYF,TGTGCCAGCGGCTTAGGGGCCAAAAACATTCAGTACTTC
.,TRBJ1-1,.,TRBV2,CASSEAEAFF,TGTGCCAGCAGTGAGGCCGAAGCTTTCTTT
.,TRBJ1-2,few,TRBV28,CASYTGRYGYTF,TGTGCCAGCTATACAGGGCGCTATGGCTACACCTTC
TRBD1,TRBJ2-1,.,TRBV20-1,CSARSRTGDYNEQFF,TGCAGTGCTAGATCCCGGACAGGGGACTACAATGAGCAGTTCTTC
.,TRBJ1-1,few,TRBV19,CASQTERNTEAFF,TGTGCCAGTCAGACAGAGCGGAACACTGAAGCTTTCTTT
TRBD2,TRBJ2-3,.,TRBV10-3,CAISEGGRAEDTQYF,TGTGCCATCAGTGAAGGCGGGAGGGCCGAAGATACGCAGTATTTT
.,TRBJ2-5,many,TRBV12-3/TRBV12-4,CASSSMGAGMVTQYF,TGTGCCAGCAGCTCTATGGGGGCAGGGATGGTGACCCAGTACTTC
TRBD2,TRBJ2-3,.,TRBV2,CASSEVAGGTRTQYF,TGTGCCAGCAGTGAAGTAGCGGGGGGAACAAGGACGCAGTATTTT
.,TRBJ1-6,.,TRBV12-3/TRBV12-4,CASSPRGSYNSPLHF,TGTGCCAGCAGCCCCAGGGGTTCCTATAATTCACCCCTCCACTTT
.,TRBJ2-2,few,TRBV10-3,CAISESNGRIGGELFF,TGTGCCATCAGTGAGTCGAACGGGAGAATTGGCGGGGAGCTGTTTTTT
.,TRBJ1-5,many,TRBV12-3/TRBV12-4,CASSPRGRGNQPQHF,TGTGCCAGCAGTCCCAGGGGAAGAGGCAATCAGCCCCAGCATTTT
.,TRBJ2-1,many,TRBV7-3,CASSSEKDEQFF,TGTGCCAGCAGCTCTGAAAAGGATGAGCAGTTCTTC
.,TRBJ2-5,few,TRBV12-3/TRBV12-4,CASSTNGETQYF,TGTGCCAGCAGCACGAATGGGGAGACCCAGTACTTC
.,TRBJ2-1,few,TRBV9,CASSGTGRGEQFF,TGTGCCAGCAGCGGAACAGGGCGAGGTGAGCAGTTCTTC
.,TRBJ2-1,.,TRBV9,CASSVGRVGNLNNEQFF,TGTGCCAGCAGCGTAGGGCGTGTGGGGAATTTGAACAATGAGCAGTTCTTC
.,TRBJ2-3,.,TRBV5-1,CASSFSGANTDTQYF,TGCGCCAGCAGCTTCTCGGGGGCAAACACAGATACGCAGTATTTT
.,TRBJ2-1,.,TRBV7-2,CASSSGHYEQFF,TGTGCCAGCAGTTCCGGACATTATGAGCAGTTCTTC
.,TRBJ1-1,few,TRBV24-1,CATSDPAGGSEAFF,TGTGCCACCAGTGACCCCGCCGGGGGCTCTGAAGCTTTCTTT
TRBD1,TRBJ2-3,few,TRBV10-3,CATGDRDHTDTQYF,TGTGCCACCGGGGACAGGGACCACACAGATACGCAGTATTTT
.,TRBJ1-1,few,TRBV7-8,CASSFSSYPEAFF,TGTGCCAGCAGCTTTAGTAGCTACCCTGAAGCTTTCTTT
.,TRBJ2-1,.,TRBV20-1,CSAPGTSMLGEQFF,TGCAGTGCTCCCGGGACATCCATGCTAGGTGAGCAGTTCTTC
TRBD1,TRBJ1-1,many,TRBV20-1,CSARDRTGFTNTEAFF,TGCAGTGCTAGAGATCGGACAGGGTTTACGAACACTGAAGCTTTCTTT
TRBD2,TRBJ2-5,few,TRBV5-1,CASSLGLAGIQETQYF,TGCGCCAGCAGCTTGGGACTAGCGGGCATCCAAGAGACCCAGTACTTC
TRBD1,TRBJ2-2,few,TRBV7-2,CASRETGFNTGELFF,TGTGCCAGCAGGGAGACAGGGTTTAACACCGGGGAGCTGTTTTTT
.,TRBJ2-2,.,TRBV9,CASSVRGVDTGELFF,TGTGCCAGCAGCGTGAGAGGGGTGGACACCGGGGAGCTGTTTTTT
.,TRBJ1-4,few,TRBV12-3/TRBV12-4,CASSSGPEKLFF,TGTGCCAGCAGTTCGGGGCCAGAAAAACTGTTTTTT
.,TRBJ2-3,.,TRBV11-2,CASSLDQAPGGADTQYF,TGTGCCAGCAGCTTAGATCAGGCCCCCGGGGGAGCAGATACGCAGTATTTT
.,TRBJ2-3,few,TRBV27,CASSFYGRGSTDTQYF,TGTGCCAGCAGTTTTTATGGGCGGGGTAGCACAGATACGCAGTATTTT
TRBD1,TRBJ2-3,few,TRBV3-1,CASSQAGQGTDTQYF,TGTGCCAGCAGCCAAGCTGGACAGGGAACAGATACGCAGTATTTT
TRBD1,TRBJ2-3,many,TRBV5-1,CASSLTGQGTDTQYF,TGCGCCAGCAGCTTGACGGGACAGGGGACAGATACGCAGTATTTT
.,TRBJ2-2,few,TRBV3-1,CASSYFQGLDTGELFF,TGTGCCAGCAGCTATTTCCAGGGGCTCGACACCGGGGAGCTGTTTTTT
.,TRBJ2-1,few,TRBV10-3,CAIMGANYNEQFF,TGTGCCATCATGGGAGCTAACTACAATGAGCAGTTCTTC
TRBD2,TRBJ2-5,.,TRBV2,CASSGRLAGGGETQYF,TGTGCCAGCAGTGGTCGACTAGCGGGGGGCGGAGAGACCCAGTACTTC
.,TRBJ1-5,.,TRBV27,CASRFGGSNQPQHF,TGTGCCAGCAGGTTCGGGGGTAGCAATCAGCCCCAGCATTTT
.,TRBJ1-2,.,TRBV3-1,CASSHSETGYTF,TGTGCCAGCAGCCATTCCGAGACTGGCTACACCTTC
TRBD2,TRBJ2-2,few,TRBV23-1,CASSQLAGRLTGELFF,TGCGCCAGCAGTCAATTAGCGGGCCGGCTCACCGGGGAGCTGTTTTTT
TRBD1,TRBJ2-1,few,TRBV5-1,CASSATGDYNEQFF,TGCGCCAGCAGCGCCACAGGGGACTACAATGAGCAGTTCTTC
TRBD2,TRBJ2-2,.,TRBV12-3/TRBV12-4,CASRPTSGVAGELFF,TGTGCCAGCAGGCCTACTAGCGGCGTTGCCGGGGAGCTGTTTTTT
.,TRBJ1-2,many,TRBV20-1,CSARHQGLLAGYTF,TGCAGTGCTCGCCACCAAGGCTTACTCGCCGGCTACACCTTC
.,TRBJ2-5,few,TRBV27,CASSLSVGVETQYF,TGTGCCAGCAGTTTATCGGTGGGGGTAGAGACCCAGTACTTC
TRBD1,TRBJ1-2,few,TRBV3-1,CASSPRSGQGSGYTF,TGTGCCAGCAGCCCGCGGTCCGGACAGGGAAGTGGCTACACCTTC
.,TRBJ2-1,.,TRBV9,CASSVAPSYNEQFF,TGTGCCAGCAGCGTAGCCCCGTCCTACAATGAGCAGTTCTTC
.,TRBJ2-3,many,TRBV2,CASSQGLNTDTQYF,TGTGCCAGCAGTCAGGGACTCAACACAGATACGCAGTATTTT
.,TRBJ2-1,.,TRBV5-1,CASSNTGNEQFF,TGCGCCAGCAGCAATACAGGGAATGAGCAGTTCTTC